This T cell receptor beta chain originates from a study of T cells after yellow fever vaccination. On the study more broadly: Fractions with few cells were prepared using SMART-Seq v4 Ultra Low Input.

Using its own MiXCR run on the 5' RACE reads, TCRdb lists one record per CDR3 protein. The sample lists 300,000 to 450,000 distinct CDR3 sequences, 6.2% occurring once. Deletions cut 7 bases from V and 2 bases from J, with 12 bases between. CDR3 length: 12 amino acids. Germline CDR1 SQVTM, CDR2 ANQGSEA. Of note for this clonotype: Its antigen is as yet unknown.

The study's findings and limits: Primary-vaccination clones mostly resurfaced post-booster (nearly 97% CD4, around 88% CD8). The secondary T-cell response peaked on day 5, not day 15, but was weaker. From the bulk population, abundant clonotypes could contaminate and appear within FACS-sorted repertoires.

This sample comprised PBMCs, obtained 5 days after the yellow fever booster vaccination. The V gene is TRBV29-1, the J gene TRBJ2-7; possibly TRBD1 for D (6 bases). The source is a man in his thirties or forties who received the YFV17D yellow fever vaccine. The CDR3 coding sequence is TGCAGCGCAGGGGCAGGAACCTACGAGCAGTACTTC. Amino acids: CSAGAGTYEQYF.